The next 27 T cell receptor beta chains were all read from a single sample in a study of blood T cell repertoires in COVID-19. Profiling relied on immunoSEQ multiplex PCR, and the TCRdb table lists in-frame clones only, not all of them. The data show 2,500 to 4,000 clones, 85% to 95% seen once. Specimen: peripheral blood. The source is a human donor in a cohort sampled during active COVID-19.

V is TRBV5-4 and J is TRBJ2-3; the D gene is possibly TRBD1 (6 bases). CDR3 length: 18 residues. Germline CDR1 is SGHNT and CDR2 is YYREEE (reference sequence). With 4 bases removed from V and 2 bases from J, the gap between germline ends came to 23 bases. The CDR3 sequence is CASSPEDSAKIDTDTQYF. The CDR3 region has the DNA TGTGCCAGCAGCCCAGAGGACAGTGCCAAGATAGACACAGATACGCAGTATTTT.

The chain couples TRBV10-2 to TRBJ2-7, with D uncertain. Trimming took 8 bases from V and 3 from J, leaving 14 bases between them. Germline loops: CDR1 WSHSY, CDR2 SAAADI. The CDR3 sequence is 13 residues long. This CDR3 reads CASLSSQIYEQYF. CDR3 DNA sequence: TGCGCCAGCCTCTCGTCGCAGATCTACGAGCAGTACTTC.

V and J are TRBV10-3 and TRBJ1-6; 8 nucleotides line up with TRBD1. The V gene's germline CDR1 is ENHRY and CDR2 SYGVKD. The V and J ends lost 6 bases and 7 bases, in that order; junction bases with no gene match: 8. This CDR3 has 15 amino acids. The CDR3 DNA is TGTGCCATCAGGTCACAGGGGGAAGGGAATTCACCCCTCCACTTT. It encodes CAIRSQGEGNSPLHF.

The chain uses TRBV21-1 and TRBJ2-7; the table names TRBD1, a call not compared with the DNA. TRBV21-1 counts as a pseudogene. This CDR3 is 15 amino acids long. CDR3 sequence reads: CASSKEGVGQPEQYF. CDR3 coding DNA: TGTGCCAGCAGCAAAGAAGGTGTGGGACAGCCCGAGCAGTACTTC.

The chain employs TRBV7-6 and TRBJ2-3, with D perhaps matching TRBD2 (5 bases). V lost 0 bases, J lost 8 bases, and 12 bases lay in between. This CDR3 comprises 14 residues. Looked up from germline, CDR1 is SGHVS and CDR2 is FNYEAQ. The CDR3 loop is CASSLAGEHATQYF. CDR3 DNA sequence: TGTGCCAGCAGCTTAGCGGGAGAACATGCTACGCAGTATTTT.

V is TRBV6-5 and J is TRBJ1-1, with 7 bases aligning to TRBD1. The CDR3 length is 14 residues. Germline V gives CDR1 MNHEY, CDR2 SVGAGI. With 6 bases clipped from V and 6 bases from J, the junction kept 10 bases outside the gene matches. The CDR3 DNA reads TGTGCCAGCAGGAAGACAGGGCTCGAGTCTGAAGCTTTCTTT. Translating gives CASRKTGLESEAFF.

The genes are TRBV3-1 (or the pseudogene TRBV3-2) and TRBJ2-7; perhaps TRBD1 as D (5 bases). There are 14 residues in the CDR3. V gave up 8 bases and J gave up 1 base, with 15 bases separating them. Looked up from germline, CDR1 is LGHDT and CDR2 is YNNKEL (reference sequence). The chain's CDR3 is CASGRVSSSYEQYF. DNA of the CDR3: TGTGCCAGCGGCAGGGTTAGTAGTTCCTACGAGCAGTACTTC.

This chain joins TRBV24-1 and TRBJ2-7; the match to TRBD1 covers 7 bases. There are 14 residues in the CDR3. Germline CDR1 reads KGHDR; CDR2 reads SFDVKD. V gave up 7 bases and J gave up 3 bases; unmatched junction bases: 8. The CDR3 DNA sequence: TGTGCCACCAGCCCGACAGGGTTAAGCTACGAGCAGTACTTC. Its protein product is CATSPTGLSYEQYF.

The chain is built from TRBV28 and TRBJ2-1; the D is unclear. Germline V CDR1 and CDR2: MDHEN, SYDVKM. Between the trimmed V and J ends, which lost 4 bases and 4 bases, there was a span of 11 bases. CDR3 length: 14 amino acids. CDR3 sequence reads: CASSSLSRYNEQFF. CDR3 nucleotides: TGTGCCAGCAGTTCCCTCTCCCGGTACAATGAGCAGTTCTTC.

The chain combines TRBV28 with TRBJ1-1; possible D gene TRBD1, 5 bases. Per germline, CDR1 MDHEN and CDR2 SYDVKM. CDR3 length: 14 residues. V was pared by 4 bases and J by 10 bases, with 19 bases between. CDR3 DNA: TGTGCCAGCAGTTCGGGGGAGATGAATTTCGCAGCTTTCTTT. Residues: CASSSGEMNFAAFF.

The chain links TRBV7-8 to TRBJ1-1; 8 nucleotides line up with TRBD1. Germline CDR1 SGHVS, CDR2 FQNEAQ. The CDR3 length is 16 residues. With V trimmed by 4 bases and J by 4 bases, 11 bases remained unmatched. The CDR3 DNA sequence: TGTGCCAGCAGCTCCAAGACAGGGGTGATGAGCACTGAAGCTTTCTTT. Protein sequence: CASSSKTGVMSTEAFF.

Turning to this clone: One end of the junction fails to match germline, which may point to a read error. The sample carries other DNA sequences with the same CDR3. The gene calls are TRBV24-1 and TRBJ1-2; D is unclear. Looked up from germline, CDR1 is KGHDR and CDR2 is SFDVKD. The CDR3 covers 13 residues. CDR3 coding DNA: TGTGCCACCAGTTCTAACAGAGACTATGGCTACACCTTT. This encodes CATSSNRDYGYTF.

In DNA, the CDR3 is TGCGCCAGCAGTGAGCCAGGGCCCTACGAGCAGTACTTC. Amino acid sequence: CASSEPGPYEQYF. The V and J genes are TRBV10-2 and TRBJ2-7, with D possibly matching TRBD1 (5 bases). The length of the CDR3 is 13 residues. Per the germline V gene, CDR1 is WSHSY and CDR2 is SAAADI. With 2 bases removed from V and 2 bases from J, the gap between germline ends came to 7 bases.

The J gene is TRBJ2-5, the V gene TRBV2, with 12 bases fitting TRBD1. This CDR3 is 16 amino acids long. J lost 5 bases, V lost 4 bases, and 8 bases had no gene match. From germline, CDR1 is SNHLY and CDR2 FYNNEI. This CDR3 reads CASSGGTGGQKETQYF. The CDR3 DNA reads as TGTGCCAGCAGTGGCGGGACAGGGGGCCAAAAGGAGACCCAGTACTTC.

The chain joins TRBV27 to TRBJ1-2; 8 bases are a match to TRBD1. The CDR3 spans 15 residues. V shed 0 bases, J shed 4 bases, and the junction held 4 bases outside the gene matches. The germline V gene has CDR1 MNHEY and CDR2 SMNVEV (reference sequence). CDR3: CASSLSETGVYGYTF. The CDR3 DNA is TGTGCCAGCAGTTTATCGGAGACAGGGGTCTATGGCTACACCTTC.

J is TRBJ2-1 and V is TRBV30, with 7 bases matching TRBD2. With 5 bases clipped from V and 2 bases from J, the junction kept 6 bases outside the gene matches. The CDR3 has 14 residues. CDR1 is GTSNPN and CDR2 is SVGIG in the germline V gene (reference sequence). The CDR3 DNA reads as TGTGCCTGGGTGGTCGGGACTACCTACAATGAGCAGTTCTTC. Protein: CAWVVGTTYNEQFF.

This clone was observed a single time. The V gene is TRBV27, the J gene TRBJ1-5, with 11 bases identical to TRBD1. V gave up 5 bases and J gave up 7 bases; unmatched junction bases: 13. Germline loops: CDR1 MNHEY, CDR2 SMNVEV (reference sequence). The CDR3 sequence is 17 residues long. The CDR3: CASSPFGQGAGRQPQHF. The CDR3 DNA follows: TGTGCCAGCAGTCCCTTTGGACAGGGGGCAGGAAGACAGCCCCAGCATTTT.

V is TRBV10-3 and J is TRBJ1-1; no reliable D call. V lost 6 bases to trimming and J lost 4 bases, with 6 bases between them. Germline CDR1 reads ENHRY; CDR2 reads SYGVKD. The CDR3 runs 11 residues. The CDR3 loop reads CAISGLTEAFF. DNA of the CDR3: TGTGCCATCAGCGGACTCACTGAAGCTTTCTTT.

This sequence joins TRBV3-1 (or the pseudogene TRBV3-2) and TRBJ1-3; D is unresolved. The CDR3 runs 16 residues. The V gene lost 0 bases and the J gene lost 0 bases, with 9 bases spanning the gap. Germline V gene sequence: CDR1 LGHDT, CDR2 YNNKEL (reference sequence). This CDR3 reads CASSQDFAVSGNTIYF. The CDR3 nucleotides are TGTGCCAGCAGCCAAGATTTCGCAGTCTCTGGAAACACCATATATTTT.

For the CDR3, the DNA is TGTGCCACCGCGGACAGGACGGGGCAGCCCCAGCATTTT. Amino acid sequence: CATADRTGQPQHF. This rearrangement joins TRBV19 to TRBJ1-5, with TRBD1 identical over 7 bases. The ends lost 10 bases at V and 7 bases at J; junction bases unmatched: 10. This CDR3 has 13 residues. Germline V CDR1 and CDR2: LNHDA, SQIVND (reference sequence). Combining the CDR3 with reference TRBV19 and TRBJ1-5 gives the whole variable domain DGGITQSPKYLFRKEGQNVTLSCEQNLNHDAMYWYRQDPGQGLRLIYYSQIVNDFQKGDIAEGYSVSREKKESFPLTVTSAQKNPTAFYLCATADRTGQPQHFGDGTRLSIL.

The chain is built from TRBV11-3 and TRBJ2-1; 8 bases agree with TRBD1. Germline V CDR1 and CDR2: SGHNT, YENEEA. V was pared by 1 base and J by 4 bases, with 3 bases of the junction left unmatched. The CDR3 consists of 15 residues. The CDR3: CASSLGGTGYNEQFF. CDR3 bases: TGTGCCAGCAGCTTAGGTGGGACAGGTTACAATGAGCAGTTCTTC.

V is TRBV3-1 (or the pseudogene TRBV3-2) and J is TRBJ1-3; 7 bases fit TRBD1. The V segment lost 4 bases and the J segment 6 bases; nucleotides outside the gene matches: 9. In germline, CDR1 is LGHDT, CDR2 YNNKEL (reference sequence). The CDR3 runs 15 residues. This CDR3 is CASSRGTVAQNTIYF. The CDR3 bases are TGTGCCAGCAGCCGCGGGACAGTGGCTCAAAACACCATATATTTT.

The J gene is TRBJ2-7, the V gene TRBV3-1 (or the pseudogene TRBV3-2), with D possibly matching TRBD2 (6 bases). Germline assignment: CDR1 LGHDT and CDR2 YNNKEL (reference sequence). Between the trimmed V and J ends, which lost 3 bases and 5 bases, there was a span of 11 bases. This CDR3 spans 13 amino acids. CDR3 sequence reads: CASSQTSFNEQYF. For the CDR3, the DNA is TGTGCCAGCAGCCAGACTAGTTTCAACGAGCAGTACTTC.

This chain joins TRBV9 and TRBJ1-5; possibly TRBD1 for D (5 bases). The V gene's germline CDR1 is SGDLS and CDR2 YYNGEE. V gave up 4 bases and J gave up 3 bases, with 11 bases separating them. This CDR3 has 14 residues. The CDR3 region is CASSRTGDNQPQHF. CDR3 bases: TGTGCCAGCAGCAGAACAGGAGACAATCAGCCCCAGCATTTT.

J is TRBJ2-7 and V is TRBV18, with a weak D call TRBD2 (5 bases). The CDR3 has 13 residues. Trimming took 3 bases from V and 6 from J, leaving 12 bases between them. Germline CDR1 and CDR2: KGHSH and LQKENI. The CDR3 protein is CASSPGRSGEQYF. CDR3 DNA sequence: TGTGCCAGCTCACCGGGGAGATCCGGCGAGCAGTACTTC. The full variable domain, with the rest looked up from reference TRBV18 and TRBJ2-7, is NAGVMQNPRHLVRRRGQEARLRCSPMKGHSHVYWYRQLPEEGLKFMVYLQKENIIDESGMPKERFSAEFPKEGPSILRIQQVVRGDSAAYFCASSPGRSGEQYFGPGTRLTVT.

The V gene is TRBV24-1, the J gene TRBJ2-1, with TRBD2 as a possible D gene (6 bases). Trimming took 3 bases from V and 5 from J, leaving 10 bases between them. The CDR3 covers 14 residues. Germline V gene lookup returns CDR1 KGHDR and CDR2 SFDVKD. The CDR3 sequence is CATSDLGLHNEQFF. Written as DNA, the CDR3 is TGTGCCACCAGTGATCTGGGACTGCACAATGAGCAGTTCTTC.

The genes are TRBV6-2 or TRBV6-3 and TRBJ2-5, with a weak D call TRBD1 (6 bases). Trimming removed 0 bases at V and 1 base at J, with 15 bases between. The germline gives CDR1 MNHEY, CDR2 SVGEGT. This CDR3 is 17 amino acids long. The CDR3 coding sequence is TGTGCCAGCAGTTACTCGGGGGAACAGGGACCCCAAGAGACCCAGTACTTC. It specifies CASSYSGEQGPQETQYF.